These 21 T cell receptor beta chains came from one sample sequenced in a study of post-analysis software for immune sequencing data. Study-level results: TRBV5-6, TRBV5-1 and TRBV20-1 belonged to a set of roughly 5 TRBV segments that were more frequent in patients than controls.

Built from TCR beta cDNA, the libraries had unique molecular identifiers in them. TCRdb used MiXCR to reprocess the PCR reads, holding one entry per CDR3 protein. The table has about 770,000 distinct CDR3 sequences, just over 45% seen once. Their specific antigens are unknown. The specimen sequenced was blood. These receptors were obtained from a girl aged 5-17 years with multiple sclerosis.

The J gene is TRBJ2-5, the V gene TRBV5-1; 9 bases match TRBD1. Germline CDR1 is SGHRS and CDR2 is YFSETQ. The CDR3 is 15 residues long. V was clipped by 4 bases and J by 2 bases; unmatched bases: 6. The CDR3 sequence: CASSPSGQGQETQYF. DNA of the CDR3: TGCGCCAGCAGCCCGTCCGGACAGGGGCAAGAGACCCAGTACTTC.

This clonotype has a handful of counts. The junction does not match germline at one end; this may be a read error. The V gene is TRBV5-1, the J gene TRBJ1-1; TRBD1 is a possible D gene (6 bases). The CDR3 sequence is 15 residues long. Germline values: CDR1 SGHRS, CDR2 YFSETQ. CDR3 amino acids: CASSLGGGTSREPFF. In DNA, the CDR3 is TGCGCCAGCAGCTTGGGAGGGGGGACATCGCGTGAACCTTTCTTT. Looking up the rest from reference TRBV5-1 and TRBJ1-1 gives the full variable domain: KAGVTQTPRYLIKTRGQQVTLSCSPISGHRSVSWYQQTPGQGLQFLFEYFSETQRNKGNFPGRFSGRQFSNSRSEMNVSTLELGDSALYLCASSLGGGTSREPFFGQGTRLTVV.

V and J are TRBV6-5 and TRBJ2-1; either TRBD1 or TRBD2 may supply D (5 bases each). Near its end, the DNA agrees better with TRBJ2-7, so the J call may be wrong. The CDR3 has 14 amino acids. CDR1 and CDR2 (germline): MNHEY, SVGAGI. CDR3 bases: TGTGCCAGCAGTTACGGCTACCGGGGCTCCGAGCAGTACTTC. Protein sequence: CASSYGYRGSEQYF.

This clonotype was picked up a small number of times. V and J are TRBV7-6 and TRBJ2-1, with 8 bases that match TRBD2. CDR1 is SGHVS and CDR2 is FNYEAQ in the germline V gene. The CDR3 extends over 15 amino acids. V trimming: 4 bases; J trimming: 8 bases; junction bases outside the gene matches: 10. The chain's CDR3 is CASSSEAGAGHEQFF. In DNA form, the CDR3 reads TGTGCCAGCAGCTCCGAAGCGGGAGCGGGGCATGAGCAGTTCTTC.

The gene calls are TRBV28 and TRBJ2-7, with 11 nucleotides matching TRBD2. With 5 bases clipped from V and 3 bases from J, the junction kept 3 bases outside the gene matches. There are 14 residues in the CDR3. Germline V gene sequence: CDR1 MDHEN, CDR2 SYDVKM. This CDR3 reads CASSGGLAVYEQYF. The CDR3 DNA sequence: TGTGCCAGCAGTGGGGGACTAGCGGTCTACGAGCAGTACTTC.

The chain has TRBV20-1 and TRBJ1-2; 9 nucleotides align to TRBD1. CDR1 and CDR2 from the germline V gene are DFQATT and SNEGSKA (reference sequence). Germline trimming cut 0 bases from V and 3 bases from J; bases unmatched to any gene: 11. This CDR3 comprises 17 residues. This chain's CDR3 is CSARDSRDRGKYYGYTF. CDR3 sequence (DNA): TGCAGTGCTAGAGATAGTCGAGACAGGGGGAAATACTATGGCTACACCTTC.

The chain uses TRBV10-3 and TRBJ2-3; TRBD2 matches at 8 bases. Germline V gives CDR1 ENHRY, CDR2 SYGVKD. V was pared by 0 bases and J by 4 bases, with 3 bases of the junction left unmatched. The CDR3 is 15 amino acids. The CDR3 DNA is TGTGCCATCAGTGAGTCATCCGGGAGGGCAGATACGCAGTATTTT. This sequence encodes CAISESSGRADTQYF.

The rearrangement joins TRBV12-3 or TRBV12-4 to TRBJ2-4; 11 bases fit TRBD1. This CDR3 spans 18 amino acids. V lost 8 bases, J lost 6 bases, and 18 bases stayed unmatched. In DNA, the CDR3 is TGTGCCAGCGGCCTCACCGGGACAGGGGGGCCAAGCAGAAACATTCAGTACTTC. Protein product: CASGLTGTGGPSRNIQYF.

CDR3 residues: CASSLGLVYDTQYF. The DNA of the CDR3 is TGTGCCAGCAGCTTAGGGCTAGTCTACGATACGCAGTATTTT. The chain joins TRBV7-2 to TRBJ2-3; no clear D gene. This CDR3 has 14 amino acids. Germline CDR1 SGHTA, CDR2 FQGNSA. V lost 1 base and J 6 bases, leaving 11 bases between the germline ends.

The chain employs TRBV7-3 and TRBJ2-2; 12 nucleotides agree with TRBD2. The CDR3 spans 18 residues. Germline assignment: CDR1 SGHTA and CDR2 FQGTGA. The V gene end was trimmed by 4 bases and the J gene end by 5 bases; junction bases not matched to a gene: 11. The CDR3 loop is CASSSPLAGGPKTGELFF. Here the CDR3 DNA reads TGTGCCAGCAGCTCCCCCCTAGCGGGAGGGCCTAAGACCGGGGAGCTGTTTTTT.

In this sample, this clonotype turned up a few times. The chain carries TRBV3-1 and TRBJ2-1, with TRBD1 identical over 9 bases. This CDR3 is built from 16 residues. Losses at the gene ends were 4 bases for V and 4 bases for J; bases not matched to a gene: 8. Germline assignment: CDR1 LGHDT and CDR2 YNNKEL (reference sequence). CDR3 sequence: CASSPTGGHFYNEQFF. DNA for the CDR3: TGTGCCAGCAGCCCCACAGGGGGCCATTTTTACAATGAGCAGTTCTTC.

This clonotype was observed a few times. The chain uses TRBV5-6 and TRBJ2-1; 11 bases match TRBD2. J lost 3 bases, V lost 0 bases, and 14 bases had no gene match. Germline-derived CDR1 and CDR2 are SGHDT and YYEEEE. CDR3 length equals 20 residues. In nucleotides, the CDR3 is TGTGCCAGCAGCTTGGCCCCCACTAGCGGGAGCCCCCGGAACTACAATGAGCAGTTCTTC. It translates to CASSLAPTSGSPRNYNEQFF.

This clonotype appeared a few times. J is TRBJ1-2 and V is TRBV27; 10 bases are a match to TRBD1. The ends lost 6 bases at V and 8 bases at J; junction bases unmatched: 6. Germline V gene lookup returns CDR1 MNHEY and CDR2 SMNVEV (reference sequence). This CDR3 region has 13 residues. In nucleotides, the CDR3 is TGTGCCAGCAGACCGACAGGGGGCAAAGGCTACACCTTC. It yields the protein CASRPTGGKGYTF.

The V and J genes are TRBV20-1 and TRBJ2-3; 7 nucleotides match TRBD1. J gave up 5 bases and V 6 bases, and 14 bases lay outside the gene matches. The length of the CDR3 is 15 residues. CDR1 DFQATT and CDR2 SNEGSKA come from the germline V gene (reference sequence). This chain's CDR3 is CSASRRQGEGDTQYF. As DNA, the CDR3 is TGCAGTGCCTCACGAAGACAGGGTGAAGGAGATACGCAGTATTTT.

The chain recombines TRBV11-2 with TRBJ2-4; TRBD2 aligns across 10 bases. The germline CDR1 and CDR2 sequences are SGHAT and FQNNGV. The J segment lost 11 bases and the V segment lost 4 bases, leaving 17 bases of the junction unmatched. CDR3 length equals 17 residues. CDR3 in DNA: TGTGCCAGCAGCTCACTCCCCACAAAGCAGAGCGGGAGGGTTCAGTACTTC. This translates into CASSSLPTKQSGRVQYF.

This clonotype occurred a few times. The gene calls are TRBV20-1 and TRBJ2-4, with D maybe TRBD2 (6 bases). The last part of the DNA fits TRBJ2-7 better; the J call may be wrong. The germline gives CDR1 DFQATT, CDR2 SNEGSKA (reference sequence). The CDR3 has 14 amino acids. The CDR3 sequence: CSARATSKVYEQYF. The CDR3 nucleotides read TGCAGTGCTAGAGCTACTAGCAAGGTCTACGAGCAGTACTTC.

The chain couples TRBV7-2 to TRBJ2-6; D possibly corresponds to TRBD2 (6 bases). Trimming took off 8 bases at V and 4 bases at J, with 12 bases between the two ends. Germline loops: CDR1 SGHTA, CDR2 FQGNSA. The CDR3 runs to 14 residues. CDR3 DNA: TGTGCCAGCTCCCCCAGCGGGGGGGCCAACGTCCTGACTTTC. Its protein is CASSPSGGANVLTF.

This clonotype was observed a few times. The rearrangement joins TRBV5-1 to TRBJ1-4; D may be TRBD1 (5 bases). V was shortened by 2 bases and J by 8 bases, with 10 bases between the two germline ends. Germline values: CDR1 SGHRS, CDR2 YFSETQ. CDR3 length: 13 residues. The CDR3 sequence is CASSLAGQEKLFF. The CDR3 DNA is TGCGCCAGCAGCTTAGCAGGGCAAGAAAAACTGTTTTTT.

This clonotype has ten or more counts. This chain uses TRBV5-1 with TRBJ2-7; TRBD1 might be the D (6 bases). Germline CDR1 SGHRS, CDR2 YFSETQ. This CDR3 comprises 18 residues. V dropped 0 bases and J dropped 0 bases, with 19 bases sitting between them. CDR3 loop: CASSLAPTGQTFSYEQYF. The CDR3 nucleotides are TGCGCCAGCAGCTTGGCTCCAACCGGACAGACCTTCTCCTACGAGCAGTACTTC.

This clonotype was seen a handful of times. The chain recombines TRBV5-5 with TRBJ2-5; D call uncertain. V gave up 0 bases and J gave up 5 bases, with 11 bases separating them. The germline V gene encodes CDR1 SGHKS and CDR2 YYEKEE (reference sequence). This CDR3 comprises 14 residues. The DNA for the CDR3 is TGTGCCAGCAGCTTGGGTGACCCGTGGGAGACCCAGTACTTC. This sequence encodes CASSLGDPWETQYF. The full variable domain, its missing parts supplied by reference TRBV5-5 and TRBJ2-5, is DAGVTQSPTHLIKTRGQQVTLRCSPISGHKSVSWYQQVLGQGPQFIFQYYEKEERGRGNFPDRFSARQFPNYSSELNVNALLLGDSALYLCASSLGDPWETQYFGPGTRLLVL.

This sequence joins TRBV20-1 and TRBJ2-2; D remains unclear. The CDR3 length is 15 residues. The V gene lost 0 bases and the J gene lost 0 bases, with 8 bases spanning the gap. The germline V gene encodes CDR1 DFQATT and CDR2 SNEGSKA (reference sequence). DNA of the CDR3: TGCAGTGCTAGAGAAGGCGGATCGAACACCGGGGAGCTGTTTTTT. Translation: CSAREGGSNTGELFF.